Listed below are T cell receptor beta chains from one sample, sequenced in a study of T cell repertoires in cytomegalovirus infection. Their antigens remain unidentified. TCRdb reanalysed the reads using MiXCR and keeps one entry per CDR3 protein. This table has approximately 910,000 distinct CDR3 sequences, about a third appearing once. Here the sequenced sample was cultured CD8+ T cells from PBMCs, taken from culture after CMV antigen stimulation. Source of these receptors: a human donor in good health (CMV status not recorded). Some clones in this sample may be carry-over from other donors' samples. CDR3s include the opening cysteine and the closing phenylalanine or tryptophan. D genes are given only for firm matches. Size tells how often a clone was seen (once, few, many) or the class of an expanded clone, and some rows leave it out.

v_gene	abundance	d_gene	j_gene	CDR3aa	CDR3nt
TRBV7-9	many	.	TRBJ1-2	CASSLDPGGRLDGYTF	TGTGCCAGCAGCTTAGACCCCGGGGGGCGCTTAGATGGCTACACCTTC
TRBV7-7	.	.	TRBJ2-1	CASSLVSGDNEEQFF	TGTGCTAGCAGCTTAGTGAGCGGGGACAATGAAGAGCAGTTCTTC
TRBV6-6	.	.	TRBJ1-1	CASRIGTSTEGTEAFF	TGTGCCAGCAGAATCGGAACCAGCACCGAGGGGACTGAAGCTTTCTTT
TRBV25-1	.	TRBD2	TRBJ2-3	CASKASGGTDTQYF	TGTGCCAGCAAGGCTAGCGGGGGCACAGATACGCAGTATTTT
TRBV4-1	few	TRBD1	TRBJ2-1	CASSQIQGARNEQFF	TGCGCCAGCAGCCAAATTCAGGGGGCGCGTAATGAGCAGTTCTTC
TRBV7-6	.	TRBD2	TRBJ2-3	CASSQLGEGTDTQYF	TGTGCCAGCAGCCAGTTGGGGGAGGGGACAGATACGCAGTATTTT
TRBV4-1	.	.	TRBJ2-1	CASSQVGENNEQFF	TGCGCCAGCAGCCAAGTGGGGGAGAACAATGAGCAGTTCTTC
TRBV7-8	.	.	TRBJ1-1	CASSDLLGGTEAFF	TGTGCCAGCAGTGACCTTTTGGGGGGCACTGAAGCTTTCTTT
TRBV12-5	.	TRBD1	TRBJ1-2	CASAPDREGNGYTF	TGTGCTAGTGCCCCGGACAGGGAGGGGAACGGCTACACCTTC
TRBV20-1	few	.	TRBJ1-2	CSARVLSNYGYTF	TGCAGTGCTCGCGTACTTTCTAACTATGGCTACACCTTC
TRBV27	.	.	TRBJ2-3	CASSLGVEGATDTQYF	TGTGCCAGCAGTCTAGGAGTAGAGGGTGCGACAGATACGCAGTATTTT
TRBV6-2/TRBV6-3	.	.	TRBJ2-2	CASSYRGRSGELFF	TGTGCCAGCAGTTACCGAGGGAGGTCCGGGGAGCTGTTTTTT
TRBV27	.	.	TRBJ2-2	CASSTFTGELFF	TGTGCCAGCAGTACCTTCACCGGGGAGCTGTTTTTT
TRBV6-2/TRBV6-3	.	.	TRBJ2-3	CASSIDRPITDTQYF	TGTGCCAGCAGCATTGACAGGCCAATCACAGATACGCAGTATTTT
TRBV20-1	.	TRBD1	TRBJ2-7	CSAREGTGWTEEQYF	TGCAGTGCTAGAGAGGGGACAGGGTGGACGGAAGAGCAGTACTTC
TRBV7-8	many	.	TRBJ1-1	CASSSRRPGRVKGEAFF	TGTGCCAGCAGCTCCCGTCGTCCGGGAAGGGTCAAAGGGGAAGCTTTCTTT
TRBV7-6	few	TRBD1	TRBJ1-1	CASNPGGLGTEAFF	TGTGCCAGCAACCCAGGGGGCCTGGGCACTGAAGCTTTCTTT
TRBV6-2/TRBV6-3	.	.	TRBJ1-1	CASSYPGTIGDLPHFFDEAFF	TGTGCCAGCAGTTACCCGGGGACGATTGGGGACTTACCCCACTTTTTCGATGAAGCTTTCTTT